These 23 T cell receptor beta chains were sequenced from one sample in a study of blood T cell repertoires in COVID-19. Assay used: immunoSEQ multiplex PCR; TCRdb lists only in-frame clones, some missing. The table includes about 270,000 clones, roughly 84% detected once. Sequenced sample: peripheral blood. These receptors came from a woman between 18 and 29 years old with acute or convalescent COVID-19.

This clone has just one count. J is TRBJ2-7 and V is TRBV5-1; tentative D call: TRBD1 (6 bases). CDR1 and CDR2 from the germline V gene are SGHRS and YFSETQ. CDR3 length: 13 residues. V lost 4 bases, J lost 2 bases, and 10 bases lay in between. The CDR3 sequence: CASSPPGAYEQYF. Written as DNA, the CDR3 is TGCGCCAGCAGCCCCCCAGGGGCCTACGAGCAGTACTTC.

This CDR3 is CATSSQAGFNEQYF. The CDR3 coding sequence is TGTGCCACCAGCAGTCAGGCAGGCTTTAACGAGCAGTACTTC. The chain joins TRBV15 to TRBJ2-7; D remains unclear. V gave up 3 bases and J gave up 5 bases, with 14 bases separating them. Germline CDR1 LNHNV, CDR2 YYDKDF (reference sequence). The CDR3 consists of 14 residues.

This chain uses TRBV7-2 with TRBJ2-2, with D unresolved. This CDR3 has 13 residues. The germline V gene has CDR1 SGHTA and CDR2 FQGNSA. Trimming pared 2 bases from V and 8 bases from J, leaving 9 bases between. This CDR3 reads CASSLNARGELFF. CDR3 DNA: TGTGCCAGCAGCTTAAATGCTAGGGGGGAGCTGTTTTTT.

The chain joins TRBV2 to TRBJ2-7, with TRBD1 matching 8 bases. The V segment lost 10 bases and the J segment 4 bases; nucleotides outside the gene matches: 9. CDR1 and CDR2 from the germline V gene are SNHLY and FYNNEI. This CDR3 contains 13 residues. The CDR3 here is CATKRTGPYEQYF. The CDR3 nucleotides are TGTGCCACAAAACGGACAGGGCCATACGAGCAGTACTTC.

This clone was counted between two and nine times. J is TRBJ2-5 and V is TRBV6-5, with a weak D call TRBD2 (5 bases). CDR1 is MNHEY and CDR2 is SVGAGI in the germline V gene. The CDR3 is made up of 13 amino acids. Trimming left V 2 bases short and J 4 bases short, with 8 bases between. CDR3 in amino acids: CASSYRDPETQYF. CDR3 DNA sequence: TGTGCCAGCAGTTACCGGGATCCAGAGACCCAGTACTTC.

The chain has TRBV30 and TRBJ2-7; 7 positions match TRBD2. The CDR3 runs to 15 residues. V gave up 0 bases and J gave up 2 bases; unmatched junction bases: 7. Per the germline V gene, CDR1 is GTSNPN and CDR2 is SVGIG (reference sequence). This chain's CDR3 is CAWSVGASGPYEQYF. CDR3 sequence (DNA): TGTGCCTGGAGTGTAGGGGCTAGCGGACCCTACGAGCAGTACTTC.

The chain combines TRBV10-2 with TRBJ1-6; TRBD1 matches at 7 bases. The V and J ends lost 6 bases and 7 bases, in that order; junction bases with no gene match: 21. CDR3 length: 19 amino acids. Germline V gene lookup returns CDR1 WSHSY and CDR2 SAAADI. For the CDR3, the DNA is TGCGCCAGCAGCCCCCGGGACAGAGAACCGATCGATGAGAATTCACCCCTCCACTTT. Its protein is CASSPRDREPIDENSPLHF.

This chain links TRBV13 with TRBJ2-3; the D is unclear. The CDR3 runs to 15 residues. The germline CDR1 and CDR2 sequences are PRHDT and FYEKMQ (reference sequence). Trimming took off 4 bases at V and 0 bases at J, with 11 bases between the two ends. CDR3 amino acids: CASSSRHLSTDTQYF. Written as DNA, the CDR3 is TGTGCCAGCAGCTCGAGACACCTTAGCACAGATACGCAGTATTTT.

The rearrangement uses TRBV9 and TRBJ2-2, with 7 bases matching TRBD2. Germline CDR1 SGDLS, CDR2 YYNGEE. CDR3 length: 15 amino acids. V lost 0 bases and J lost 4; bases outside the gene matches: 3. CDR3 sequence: CASSVGRGGTGELFF. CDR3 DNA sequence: TGTGCCAGCAGCGTAGGGCGCGGGGGCACCGGGGAGCTGTTTTTT.

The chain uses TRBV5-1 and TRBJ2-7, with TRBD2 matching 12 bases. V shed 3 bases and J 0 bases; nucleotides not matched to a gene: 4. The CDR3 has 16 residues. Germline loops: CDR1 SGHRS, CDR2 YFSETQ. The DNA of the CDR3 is TGCGCCAGCAGCTCCGGGACTAGCGGGCGCTCCTACGAGCAGTACTTC. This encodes CASSSGTSGRSYEQYF.

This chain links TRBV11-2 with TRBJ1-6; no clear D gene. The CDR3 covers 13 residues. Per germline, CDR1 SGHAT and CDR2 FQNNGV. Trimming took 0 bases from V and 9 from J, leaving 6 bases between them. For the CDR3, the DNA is TGTGCCAGCAGCTTAGATCATTTTTCACCCCTCCACTTT. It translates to CASSLDHFSPLHF.

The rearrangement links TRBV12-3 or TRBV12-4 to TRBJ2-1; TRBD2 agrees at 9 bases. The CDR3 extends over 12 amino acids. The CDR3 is CSTSGLHNEQFF. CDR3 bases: TGTTCGACTAGCGGATTACACAATGAGCAGTTCTTC.

The CDR3 DNA reads as TGCGCCAGCAGCTTCACAGTGGCCAATGAGCAGTTCTTC. Amino acid sequence: CASSFTVANEQFF. The chain employs TRBV5-1 and TRBJ2-1; D remains ambiguous. The V gene lost 2 bases and the J gene lost 6 bases, with 9 bases spanning the gap. Germline V gene data show CDR1 as SGHRS and CDR2 as YFSETQ. The CDR3 covers 13 residues.

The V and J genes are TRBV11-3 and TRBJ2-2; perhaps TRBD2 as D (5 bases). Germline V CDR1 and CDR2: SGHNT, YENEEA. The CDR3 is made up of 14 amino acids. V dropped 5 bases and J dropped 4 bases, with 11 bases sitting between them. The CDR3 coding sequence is TGTGCCAGCAGCCCGACTGGGAGCACCGGGGAGCTGTTTTTT. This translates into CASSPTGSTGELFF.

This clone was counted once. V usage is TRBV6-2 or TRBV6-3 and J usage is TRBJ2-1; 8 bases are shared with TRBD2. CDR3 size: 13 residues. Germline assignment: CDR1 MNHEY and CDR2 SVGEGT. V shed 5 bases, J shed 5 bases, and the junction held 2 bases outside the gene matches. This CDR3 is CASSPGGNNEQFF. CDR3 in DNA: TGTGCCAGCAGTCCGGGGGGGAACAATGAGCAGTTCTTC.

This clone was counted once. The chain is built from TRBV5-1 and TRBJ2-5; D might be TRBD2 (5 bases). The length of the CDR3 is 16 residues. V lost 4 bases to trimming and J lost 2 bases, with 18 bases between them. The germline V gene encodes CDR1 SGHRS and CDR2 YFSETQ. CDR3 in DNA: TGCGCCAGCAGCCAACCTCTTGAGGGAGAACAAGAGACCCAGTACTTC. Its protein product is CASSQPLEGEQETQYF.

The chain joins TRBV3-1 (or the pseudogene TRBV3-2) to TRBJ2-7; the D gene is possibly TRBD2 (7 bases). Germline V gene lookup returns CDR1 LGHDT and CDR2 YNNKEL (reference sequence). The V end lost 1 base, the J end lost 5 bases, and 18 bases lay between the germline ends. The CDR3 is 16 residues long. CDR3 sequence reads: CASSQAPRRGADEQYF. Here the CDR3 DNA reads TGTGCCAGCAGCCAAGCCCCCAGACGGGGGGCCGACGAGCAGTACTTC.

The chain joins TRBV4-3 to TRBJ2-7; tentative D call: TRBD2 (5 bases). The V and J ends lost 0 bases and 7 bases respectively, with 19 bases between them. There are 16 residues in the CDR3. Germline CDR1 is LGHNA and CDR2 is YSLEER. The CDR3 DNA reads TGCGCCAGCAGCCAAGAGCGGTCCAGACCCCCGGGGGAGCAGTACTTC. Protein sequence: CASSQERSRPPGEQYF.

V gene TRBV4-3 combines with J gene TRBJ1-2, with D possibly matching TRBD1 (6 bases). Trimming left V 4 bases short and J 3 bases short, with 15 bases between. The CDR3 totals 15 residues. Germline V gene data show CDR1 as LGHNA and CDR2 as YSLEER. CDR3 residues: CASSRYRAEDYGYTF. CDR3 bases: TGCGCCAGCAGCCGTTACAGGGCAGAGGACTATGGCTACACCTTC.

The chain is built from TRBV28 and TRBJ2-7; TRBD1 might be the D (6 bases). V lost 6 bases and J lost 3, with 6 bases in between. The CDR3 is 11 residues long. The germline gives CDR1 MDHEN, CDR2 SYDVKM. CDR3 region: CASRQGYEQYF. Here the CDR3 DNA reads TGTGCCAGCAGACAGGGCTACGAGCAGTACTTC.

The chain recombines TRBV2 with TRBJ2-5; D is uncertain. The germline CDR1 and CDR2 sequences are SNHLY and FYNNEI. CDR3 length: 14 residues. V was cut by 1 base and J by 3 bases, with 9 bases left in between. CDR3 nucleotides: TGTGCCAGCAGTGAAGACAACCTTAAAGAGACCCAGTACTTC. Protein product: CASSEDNLKETQYF.

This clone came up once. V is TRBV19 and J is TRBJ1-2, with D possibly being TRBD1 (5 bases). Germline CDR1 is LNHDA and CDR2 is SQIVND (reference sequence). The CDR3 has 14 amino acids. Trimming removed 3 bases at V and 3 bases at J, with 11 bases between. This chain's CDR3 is CASSITGLYYGYTF. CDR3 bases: TGTGCCAGTAGTATCACAGGTCTCTACTATGGCTACACCTTC.

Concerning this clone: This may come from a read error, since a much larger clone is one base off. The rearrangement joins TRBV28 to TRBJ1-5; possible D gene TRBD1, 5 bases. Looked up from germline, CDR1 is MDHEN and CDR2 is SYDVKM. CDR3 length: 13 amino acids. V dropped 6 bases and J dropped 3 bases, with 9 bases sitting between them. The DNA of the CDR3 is TGTGCCAGCAGCCGACAGACCAATCAGCCCCAGCATTTT. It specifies CASSRQTNQPQHF.